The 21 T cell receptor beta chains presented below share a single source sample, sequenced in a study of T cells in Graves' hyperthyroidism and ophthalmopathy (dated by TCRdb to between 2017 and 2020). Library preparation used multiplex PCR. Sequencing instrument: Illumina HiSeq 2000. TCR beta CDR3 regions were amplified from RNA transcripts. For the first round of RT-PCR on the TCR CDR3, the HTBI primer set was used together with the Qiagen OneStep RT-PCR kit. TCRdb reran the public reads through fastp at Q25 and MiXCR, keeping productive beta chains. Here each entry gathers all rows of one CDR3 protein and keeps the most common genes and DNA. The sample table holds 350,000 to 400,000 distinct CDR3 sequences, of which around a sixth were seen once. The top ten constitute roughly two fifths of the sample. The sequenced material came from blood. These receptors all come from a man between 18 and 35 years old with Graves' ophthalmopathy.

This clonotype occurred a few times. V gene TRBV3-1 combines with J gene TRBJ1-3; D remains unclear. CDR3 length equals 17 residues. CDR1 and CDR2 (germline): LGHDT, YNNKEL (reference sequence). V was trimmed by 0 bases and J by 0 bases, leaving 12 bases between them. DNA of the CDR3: TGTGCCAGCAGCCAAGATCGGGCAGTAGACTCTGGAAACACCATATATTTT. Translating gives CASSQDRAVDSGNTIYF.

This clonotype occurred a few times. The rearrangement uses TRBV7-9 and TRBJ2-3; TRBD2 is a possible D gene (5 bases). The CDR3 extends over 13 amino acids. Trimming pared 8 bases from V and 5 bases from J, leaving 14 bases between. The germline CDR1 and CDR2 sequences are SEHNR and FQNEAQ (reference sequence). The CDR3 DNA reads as TGTGCCAGCTTGAGGGAGAGCGGAGATACGCAGTATTTT. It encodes CASLRESGDTQYF.

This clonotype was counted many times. The CDR3 nucleotides are TGTGCCGCACAAGCCGGGGGGCAAAAACCCCTCCACTTT. This sequence encodes CAAQAGGQKPLHF. The rearrangement uses TRBV6-1 and TRBJ1-6; a possible D gene is TRBD1 (6 bases). Germline V lookup: CDR1 MNHNS, CDR2 SASEGT. This CDR3 is built from 13 residues. Deletions cut 11 bases from V and 12 bases from J, with 20 bases between.

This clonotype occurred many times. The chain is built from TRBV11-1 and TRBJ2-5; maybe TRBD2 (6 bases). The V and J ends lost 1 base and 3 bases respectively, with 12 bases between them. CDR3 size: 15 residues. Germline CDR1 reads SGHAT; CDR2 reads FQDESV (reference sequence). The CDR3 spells CASSLELRGEETQYF. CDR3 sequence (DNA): TGTGCCAGCAGCTTAGAACTGCGGGGAGAAGAGACCCAGTACTTC.

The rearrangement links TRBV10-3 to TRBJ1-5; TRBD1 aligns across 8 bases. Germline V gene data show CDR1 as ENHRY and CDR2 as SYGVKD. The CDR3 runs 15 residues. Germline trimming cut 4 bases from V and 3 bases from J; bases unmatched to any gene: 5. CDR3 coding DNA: TGTGCCATCAGTGCAGGACAGGGAGACAATCAGCCCCAGCATTTT. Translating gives CAISAGQGDNQPQHF.

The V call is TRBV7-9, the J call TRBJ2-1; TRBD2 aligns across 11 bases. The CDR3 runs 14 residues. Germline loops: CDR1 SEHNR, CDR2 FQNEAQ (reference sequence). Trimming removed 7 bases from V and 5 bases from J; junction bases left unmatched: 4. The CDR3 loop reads CASKGLAENNEQFF. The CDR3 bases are TGTGCCAGCAAGGGACTAGCGGAAAACAATGAGCAGTTCTTC.

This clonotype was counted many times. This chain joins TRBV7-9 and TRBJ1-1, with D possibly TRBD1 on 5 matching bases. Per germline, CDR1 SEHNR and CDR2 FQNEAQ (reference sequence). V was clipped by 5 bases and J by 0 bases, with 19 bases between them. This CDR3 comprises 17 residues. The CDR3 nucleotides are TGTGCCAGCAGCCCCTCGATTGGGGGAACCATGAACACTGAAGCTTTCTTT. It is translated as CASSPSIGGTMNTEAFF.

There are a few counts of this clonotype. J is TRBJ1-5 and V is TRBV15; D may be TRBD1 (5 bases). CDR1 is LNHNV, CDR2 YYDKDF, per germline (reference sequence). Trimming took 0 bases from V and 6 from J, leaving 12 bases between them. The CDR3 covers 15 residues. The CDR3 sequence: CATSRDLGAGQPQHF. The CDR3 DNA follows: TGTGCCACCAGCAGAGATCTAGGGGCTGGTCAGCCCCAGCATTTT.

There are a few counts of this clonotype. CDR3 region: CASSLESRGRNSNYGYTF. The CDR3 DNA follows: TGTGCCAGCAGTTTAGAGAGTAGGGGGCGGAACTCTAACTATGGCTACACCTTC. The chain carries TRBV28 and TRBJ1-2, with 7 positions matching TRBD1. The CDR3 contains 18 residues. V shed 2 bases and J 0 bases; nucleotides not matched to a gene: 12. CDR1 is MDHEN and CDR2 is SYDVKM in the germline V gene.

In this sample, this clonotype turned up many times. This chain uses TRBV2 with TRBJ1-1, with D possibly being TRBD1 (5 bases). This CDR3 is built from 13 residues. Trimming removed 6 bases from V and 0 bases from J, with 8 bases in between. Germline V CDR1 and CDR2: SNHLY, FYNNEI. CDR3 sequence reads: CASSGGMNTEAFF. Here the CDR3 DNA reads TGTGCCAGCAGCGGGGGAATGAACACTGAAGCTTTCTTT.

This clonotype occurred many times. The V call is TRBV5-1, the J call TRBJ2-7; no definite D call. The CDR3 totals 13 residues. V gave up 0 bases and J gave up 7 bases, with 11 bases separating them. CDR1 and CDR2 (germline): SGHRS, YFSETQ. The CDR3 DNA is TGCGCCAGCAGCTTGGGGCAGGCTGGAGAGCAGTACTTC. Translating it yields CASSLGQAGEQYF.

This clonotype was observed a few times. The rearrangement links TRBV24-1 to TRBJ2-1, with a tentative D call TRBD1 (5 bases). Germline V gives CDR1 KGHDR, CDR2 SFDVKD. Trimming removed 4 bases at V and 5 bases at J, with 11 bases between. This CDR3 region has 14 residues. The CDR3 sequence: CATSERQYHNEQFF. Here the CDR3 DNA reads TGTGCCACCAGTGAAAGACAGTACCACAATGAGCAGTTCTTC.

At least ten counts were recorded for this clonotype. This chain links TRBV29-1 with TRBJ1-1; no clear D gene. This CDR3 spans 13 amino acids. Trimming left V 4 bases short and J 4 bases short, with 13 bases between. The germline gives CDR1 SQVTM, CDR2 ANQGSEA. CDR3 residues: CSVGVQGGTEAFF. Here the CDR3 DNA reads TGCAGCGTTGGTGTACAAGGTGGCACTGAAGCTTTCTTT.

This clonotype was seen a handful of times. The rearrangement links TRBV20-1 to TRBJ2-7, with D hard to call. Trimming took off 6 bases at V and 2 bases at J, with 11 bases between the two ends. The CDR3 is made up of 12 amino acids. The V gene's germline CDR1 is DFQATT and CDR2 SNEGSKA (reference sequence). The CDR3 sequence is CSAVGPTYEQYF. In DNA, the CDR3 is TGCAGTGCGGTAGGACCGACCTACGAGCAGTACTTC.

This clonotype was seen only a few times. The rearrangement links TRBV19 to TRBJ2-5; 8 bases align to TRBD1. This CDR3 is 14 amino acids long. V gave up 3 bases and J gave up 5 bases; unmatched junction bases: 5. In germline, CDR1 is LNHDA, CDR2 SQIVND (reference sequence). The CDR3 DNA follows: TGTGCCAGTAGTATGCAGGGGGCACAGGAGACCCAGTACTTC. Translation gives CASSMQGAQETQYF.

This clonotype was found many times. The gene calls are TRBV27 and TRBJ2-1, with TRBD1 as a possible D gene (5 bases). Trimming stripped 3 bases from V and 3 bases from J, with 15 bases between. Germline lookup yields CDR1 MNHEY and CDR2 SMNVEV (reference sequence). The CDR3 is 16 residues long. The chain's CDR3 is CASSFKGNVGYNEQFF. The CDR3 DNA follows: TGTGCCAGCAGTTTCAAGGGGAACGTGGGCTACAATGAGCAGTTCTTC.

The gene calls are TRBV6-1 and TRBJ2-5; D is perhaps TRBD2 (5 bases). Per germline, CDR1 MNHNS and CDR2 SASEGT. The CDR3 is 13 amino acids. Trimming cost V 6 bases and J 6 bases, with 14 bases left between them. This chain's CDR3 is CASSKEGSKTQYF. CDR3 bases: TGTGCCAGCAGCAAAGAGGGTTCCAAGACCCAGTACTTC.

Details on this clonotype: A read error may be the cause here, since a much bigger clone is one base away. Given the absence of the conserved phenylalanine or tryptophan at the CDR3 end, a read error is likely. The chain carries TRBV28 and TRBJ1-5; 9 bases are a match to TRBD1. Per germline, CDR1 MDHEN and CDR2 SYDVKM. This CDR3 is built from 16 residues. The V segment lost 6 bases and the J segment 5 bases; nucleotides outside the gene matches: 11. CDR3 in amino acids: CASSTSGQGSYQPQHL. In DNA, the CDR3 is TGTGCCAGCAGCACCTCGGGACAGGGATCGTATCAGCCCCAGCATCTT.

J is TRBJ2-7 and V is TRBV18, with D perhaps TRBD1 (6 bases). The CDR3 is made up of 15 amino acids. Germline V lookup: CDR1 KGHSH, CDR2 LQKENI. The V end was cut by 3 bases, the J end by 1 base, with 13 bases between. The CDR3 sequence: CASSPRDKGSYEQYF. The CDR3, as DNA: TGTGCCAGCTCACCGAGGGACAAGGGTTCCTACGAGCAGTACTTC.

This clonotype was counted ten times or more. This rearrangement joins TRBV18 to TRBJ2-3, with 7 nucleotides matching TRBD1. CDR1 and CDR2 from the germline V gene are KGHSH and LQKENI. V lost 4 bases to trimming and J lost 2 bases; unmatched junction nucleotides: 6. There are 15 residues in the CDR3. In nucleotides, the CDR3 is TGTGCCAGCTCACAGGACAGGACATACACAGATACGCAGTATTTT. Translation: CASSQDRTYTDTQYF.

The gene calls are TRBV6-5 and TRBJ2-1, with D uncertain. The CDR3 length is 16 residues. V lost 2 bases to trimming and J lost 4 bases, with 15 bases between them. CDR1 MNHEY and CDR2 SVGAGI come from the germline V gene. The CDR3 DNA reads TGTGCCAGCAGTTACGATGAACGCCATCTTTACAATGAGCAGTTCTTC. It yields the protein CASSYDERHLYNEQFF.